Sequencing of this TCR beta chain was carried out in a study of blood T cell repertoires in COVID-19. V gave up 4 bases and J gave up 2 bases; unmatched junction bases: 6. The CDR3 contains 15 residues. Germline-derived CDR1 and CDR2 are LNHDA and SQIVND (reference sequence). Using immunoSEQ multiplex PCR, the repertoire was profiled, and TCRdb retains in-frame clones only, with some absent. This sample yields some 190,000 clones, of which 88% are seen a single time; roughly 5.6% belongs to the top ten. Sequencing was done on a sample of peripheral blood. This rearrangement joins TRBV19 to TRBJ2-3; 7 bases fit TRBD2. The sequence was collected from a woman in her forties who had recovered from COVID-19. The CDR3 sequence is CASSTQLAFTDTQYF. The DNA for the CDR3 is TGTGCCAGTAGTACCCAACTAGCGTTCACAGATACGCAGTATTTT.